Listed below are T cell receptor beta chains from one sample, sequenced in a study of blood T cell repertoires in COVID-19. TCRdb keeps only in-frame clones here, not all; method: immunoSEQ multiplex PCR. Of roughly 330,000 clones listed, about 90% are singletons. The sequenced sample was peripheral blood. Every receptor here comes from a young man who had recovered from COVID-19. Each CDR3 is given with its conserved first and last residue. A D gene is named only where the DNA matches it firmly. Clone size appears in some rows only: once, few, many, or a class for an expanded clone.

clone_size	j_call	v_call	d_call	cdr3_nt	cdr3_aa
NA	TRBJ1-2	TRBV19	TRBD1	TGTGCCAGTAGTCCCTACAGGGGGGACTATGGCTACACCTTC	CASSPYRGDYGYTF
once	TRBJ2-5	TRBV5-1	NA	TGCGCCAGCAGGTTTTCCGGAGAGACCCAGTACTTC	CASRFSGETQYF
NA	TRBJ1-6	TRBV7-3	NA	TGTGCCAGCAGCTTAACAGGGGTGAGCTCCTATAATTCACCCCTCCACTTT	CASSLTGVSSYNSPLHF
NA	TRBJ1-2	TRBV7-2	NA	TGTGCCAGCAGCTTAGGAGAAGATCACTATGGCTACACCTTC	CASSLGEDHYGYTF
NA	TRBJ2-7	TRBV12-3/TRBV12-4	TRBD2	TGTGCCAGCAGAGCGGGGGGGTCCTACGAGCAGTACTTC	CASRAGGSYEQYF
NA	TRBJ2-7	TRBV6-5	NA	TGTGCCAGCAGTTACAAGCAGGGTTCCTACGAGCAGTACTTC	CASSYKQGSYEQYF
NA	TRBJ1-1	TRBV18	NA	TGTGCCAGCTCACCACAGGAGCGGAACACTGAAGCTTTCTTT	CASSPQERNTEAFF
NA	TRBJ2-2	TRBV7-2	NA	TGTGCCAGCAGCCCCTCCGGGGCCGGGGAGCTGTTTTTT	CASSPSGAGELFF
few	TRBJ1-5	TRBV11-2	NA	TGTGCCAGCAGCTTTGGTACAGGGATGGGGCAGCCCCAGCATTTT	CASSFGTGMGQPQHF
NA	TRBJ2-1	TRBV4-2	NA	TGTGCCAGCAGCCAAGATCTTCCGGGGACCTACAATGAGCAGTTCTTC	CASSQDLPGTYNEQFF
NA	TRBJ2-2	TRBV6-6	TRBD1	TGTGCCAGCAGTACTAGGGACAGGGATAACACCGGGGAGCTGTTTTTT	CASSTRDRDNTGELFF
NA	TRBJ1-2	TRBV29-1	NA	TGCAGCGTTGGCAGCGGGGACTATGGCTACACCTTC	CSVGSGDYGYTF
NA	TRBJ2-1	TRBV7-9	NA	TGTGCCAGCAGCCCCCGAGTAGCCCCCTACAATGAGCAGTTCTTC	CASSPRVAPYNEQFF
few	TRBJ2-3	TRBV6-5	TRBD1	TGTGCCAGCAGTTACGCCGGACAGGGCACAGATACGCAGTATTTT	CASSYAGQGTDTQYF
NA	TRBJ2-7	TRBV5-4	TRBD2	TGTGCCAGCAGCTCGGGGGGGGATGCAAGGCCCTACGAGCAGTACTTC	CASSSGGDARPYEQYF
NA	TRBJ2-1	TRBV4-1	TRBD1	TGCGCCAGCAGCCAATCGGACAGGGCATCCAACAATGAGCAGTTCTTC	CASSQSDRASNNEQFF
NA	TRBJ1-1	TRBV19	NA	TGTGCCAGCCAACTACGGCAGGGGAAGCGGACTGAAGCTTTCTTT	CASQLRQGKRTEAFF
NA	TRBJ1-1	TRBV6-6	NA	TGTGCCAGCAGTTACTCGGGCAGTAACACTGAAGCTTTCTTT	CASSYSGSNTEAFF
NA	TRBJ2-3	TRBV27	NA	TGTGCCAGCAGTTTACGAGGGTCAGATACGCAGTATTTT	CASSLRGSDTQYF
NA	TRBJ1-1	TRBV7-2	NA	TGTGCCAGCAGCTTAGCGCGGGGCGCCATGAACACTGAAGCTTTCTTT	CASSLARGAMNTEAFF
NA	TRBJ2-1	TRBV27	TRBD2	TGTGCCAGCAGTTTGGACGGCCTAGCGGCCTACAATGAGCAGTTCTTC	CASSLDGLAAYNEQFF
NA	TRBJ2-5	TRBV3-1/TRBV3-2	TRBD2	TGTGCCAGCAGCCAAGCAGCGGGGGGGCGAGAGACCCAGTACTTC	CASSQAAGGRETQYF
NA	TRBJ1-1	TRBV16	NA	TGTGCCAGCAGCCAATCCGTTCGGGGGAACACTGAAGCTTTCTTT	CASSQSVRGNTEAFF
NA	TRBJ2-1	TRBV7-3	NA	TGTGCCAGCAGCTCCTCGGGATCAGAGCAGTTCTTC	CASSSSGSEQFF
NA	TRBJ2-5	TRBV6-6	TRBD2	TGTGCCAGCAGTCCACTAGCGGGGGGAGAGACCCAGTACTTC	CASSPLAGGETQYF
once	TRBJ1-3	TRBV6-5	NA	TGTGCCAGCAGCAAGACACCGAGCTCTGGAAACACCATATATTTT	CASSKTPSSGNTIYF
NA	TRBJ1-1	TRBV10-2	NA	TGCGCCAGCAGTGAACAGGGAAACACTGAAGCTTTCTTT	CASSEQGNTEAFF